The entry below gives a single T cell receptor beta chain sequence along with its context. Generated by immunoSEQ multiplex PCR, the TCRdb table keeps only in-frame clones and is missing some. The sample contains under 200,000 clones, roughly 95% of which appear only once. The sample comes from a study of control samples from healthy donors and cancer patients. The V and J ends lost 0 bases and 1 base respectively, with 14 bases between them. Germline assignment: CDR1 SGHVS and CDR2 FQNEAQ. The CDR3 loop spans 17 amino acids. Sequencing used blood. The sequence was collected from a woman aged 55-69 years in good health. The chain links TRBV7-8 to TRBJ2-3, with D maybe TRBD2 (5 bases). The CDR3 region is CASSLAQREQGTDTQYF. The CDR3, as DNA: TGTGCCAGCAGCTTAGCGCAGAGGGAGCAGGGCACAGATACGCAGTATTTT.